This TCR beta chain was recovered during a study of early T cells in non-severe SARS-CoV-2 infection. Study summary: Bulk RNA from unsorted whole blood was sequenced; chains were unpaired.

V lost 4 bases and J lost 0, with 7 bases in between. Looked up from germline, CDR1 is SQVTM and CDR2 is ANQGSEA. The CDR3 extends over 12 amino acids. cDNA molecules, individually, were tagged with unique molecular identifiers. TCRdb re-called the 5' RACE reads with MiXCR, one entry per CDR3 protein. This sample has fewer than 85,000 distinct CDR3 sequences, with about 12% found just once. This clonotype was sampled from an adult who was a healthcare worker with PCR-confirmed SARS-CoV-2 infection or an uninfected control (not recorded which). This chain links TRBV29-1 with TRBJ2-7; D is unclear. Specimen: whole blood. CDR3 loop: CSVAWSSYEQYF. CDR3 coding DNA: TGCAGCGTTGCTTGGAGCTCCTACGAGCAGTACTTC.